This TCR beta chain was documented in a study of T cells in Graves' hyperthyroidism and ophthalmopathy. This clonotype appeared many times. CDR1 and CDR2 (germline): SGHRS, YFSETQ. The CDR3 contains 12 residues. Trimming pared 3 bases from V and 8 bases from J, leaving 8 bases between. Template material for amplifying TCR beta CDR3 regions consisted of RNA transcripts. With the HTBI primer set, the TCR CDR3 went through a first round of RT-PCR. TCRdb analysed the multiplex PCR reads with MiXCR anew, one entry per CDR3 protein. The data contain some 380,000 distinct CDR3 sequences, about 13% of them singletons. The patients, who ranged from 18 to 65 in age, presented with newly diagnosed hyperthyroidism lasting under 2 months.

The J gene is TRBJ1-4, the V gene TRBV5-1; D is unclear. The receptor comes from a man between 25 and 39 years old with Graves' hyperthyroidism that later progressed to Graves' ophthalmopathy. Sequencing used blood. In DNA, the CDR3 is TGCGCCAGCAGCTATATTGGAGAAAAACTGTTTTTT. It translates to CASSYIGEKLFF.